This section outlines one TCR beta chain sequence together with its context. The data belong to a study of T cell repertoires in cytomegalovirus infection. The CDR3 is 17 amino acids. From germline, CDR1 is MNHEY and CDR2 SMNVEV (reference sequence). The ends lost 1 base at V and 5 bases at J; junction bases unmatched: 10. Each CDR3 protein gets one entry after TCRdb re-called the reads with MiXCR. The sample lists under 850,000 distinct CDR3 sequences, 35% occurring once. The sequence derives from a human donor in good health (CMV status not recorded). Some clones in this sample may be carry-over from other donors' samples. The rearrangement uses TRBV27 and TRBJ2-7; 11 bases are a match to TRBD2. The sample consisted of PBMCs. This chain's CDR3 is CASSLWPKLAGDHEQYF. The CDR3 nucleotides read TGTGCCAGCAGTTTATGGCCCAAACTAGCGGGAGATCACGAGCAGTACTTC.